The entry that follows covers one TCR beta chain sequence. Its target is unknown. Replicate PCRs for sorted subsets used approximately 220 ng DNA; this equaled tens of thousands of T cell genomes. The method was immunoSEQ multiplex PCR; TCRdb's version includes in-frame clones alone and lacks a portion of them. The sample lists over a million clones, just under 99% seen once, with around 0.33% in the top ten. This specimen comes from a study of shared clonotypes between healthy human individuals. Overall study results and limits: Among donors, the sharing of clonotypes was expected to be influenced by sequencing depth.

The germline CDR1 and CDR2 sequences are WNHNN and SYGVQD (reference sequence). The CDR3 is made up of 13 amino acids. The V end lost 0 bases, the J end lost 5 bases, and 5 bases lay between the germline ends. Within Nashville, Tennessee resided all donors, each a Caucasian adult. Sequencing was carried out using naive CD4+ T cells sorted from blood. The subset denotes: CD45RA+ positively selected. The sequence derives from a man aged 25-40 years in good health. This chain links TRBV10-1 with TRBJ2-1; D is ambiguous. The chain's CDR3 is CASSESIDNEQFF. CDR3 nucleotides: TGCGCCAGCAGTGAGTCGATCGACAATGAGCAGTTCTTC.